The sequence of this T cell receptor (beta chain) was determined in a study of Ad26.COV2.S vaccination and SARS-CoV-2 variants. Study-wide background: By the intramuscular route, Ad26.COV2.S was given once, or twice 56 days apart. Overall study findings and caveats: People who got the vaccine had more spike-specific TCR breadth than people who got placebo.

CDR1 PRHDT and CDR2 FYEKMQ come from the germline V gene (reference sequence). J was trimmed by 5 bases and V by 5 bases; bases with no gene match: 5. There are 14 residues in the CDR3. As to this clone: No antigen is known for it.

The treatment denotes: over 15 received Ad26.COV2.S at low or high dose, single or two shots; about five received placebo; per-sample allocation not given. The investigators took samples on day 63 after the first vaccine or placebo injection. SARS-CoV-2 spike from the Wuhan strain was encoded by the vaccine, an Ad26 vector. Sequencing was performed with immunoSEQ multiplex PCR; in TCRdb, only in-frame clones are kept and a portion is missing. The sample consists of 400,000 to 450,000 clones, 90% of them appearing once. The chain employs TRBV13 and TRBJ2-7, with TRBD1 matching 11 bases. The specimen was peripheral blood, collected in a trial of Ad26.COV2.S vaccine versus placebo. The sequence was collected from a person between 18 and 65 years old who received the Ad26.COV2.S COVID-19 vaccine or a placebo. The CDR3 spells CASSTGQGVNEQYF. CDR3 nucleotides: TGTGCCAGCAGCACGGGACAGGGGGTCAACGAGCAGTACTTC.